The 10 T cell receptor beta chains listed next were all sequenced from one sample in a study of response to subunit inactivated influenza vaccine. TCRdb reprocessed the RT-PCR reads via MiXCR and lists one record per CDR3 protein. The data hold around 750,000 distinct CDR3 sequences, with about 20% observed a single time. The sequencing used PBMCs from blood, collected 5 to 6 days after vaccination. Every receptor here comes from a man aged 50-60 years who received an inactivated influenza vaccine.

The rearrangement joins TRBV12-3 or TRBV12-4 to TRBJ2-1, with D maybe TRBD1 (6 bases). The length of the CDR3 is 14 residues. Trimming pared 2 bases from V and 6 bases from J, leaving 11 bases between. CDR3 in DNA: TGTGCCAGCAGTTTACGAACCAGGGGCAATGAGCAGTTCTTC. Translation: CASSLRTRGNEQFF.

The chain recombines TRBV6-2 or TRBV6-3 with TRBJ2-3; 8 bases fit TRBD1. The CDR3 sequence is 16 residues long. The V and J ends lost 6 bases and 2 bases, in that order; junction bases with no gene match: 10. CDR1 is MNHEY, CDR2 SVGEGT, per germline. The CDR3 spells CASSLSGQGHTDTQYF. The CDR3 DNA reads TGTGCCAGCAGCCTATCCGGACAGGGTCACACAGATACGCAGTATTTT.

The rearrangement uses TRBV20-1 and TRBJ1-6, with unresolved D. Germline CDR1 reads DFQATT; CDR2 reads SNEGSKA (reference sequence). Trimming took off 3 bases at V and 10 bases at J, with 16 bases between the two ends. The CDR3 sequence is 14 residues long. The CDR3 is CSASSLNSRSPLHF. As DNA, the CDR3 is TGCAGTGCTAGTTCACTTAACAGTAGGTCACCCCTCCACTTT.

This clonotype showed up just a few times. This chain links TRBV20-1 with TRBJ2-2; 10 bases are a match to TRBD2. Germline V lookup: CDR1 DFQATT, CDR2 SNEGSKA (reference sequence). The CDR3 runs to 15 residues. V gave up 3 bases and J gave up 6 bases; unmatched junction bases: 7. The CDR3 DNA reads as TGCAGTGCTAGGGAGAGCGGGGGGGCCTCCGGGGAGCTGTTTTTT. This codes for CSARESGGASGELFF.

In this sample, this clonotype turned up many times. This rearrangement joins TRBV20-1 to TRBJ2-3, with a weak D call TRBD2 (6 bases). The germline V gene has CDR1 DFQATT and CDR2 SNEGSKA (reference sequence). The V gene lost 3 bases and the J gene lost 6 bases, with 16 bases spanning the gap. The CDR3 totals 14 residues. This chain's CDR3 is CSASSREKGDTQYF. The CDR3 DNA reads TGCAGTGCTAGTTCTCGGGAGAAGGGCGATACGCAGTATTTT.

J is TRBJ2-7 and V is TRBV27, with TRBD2 matching 7 bases. After removal of 4 bases from V and 2 bases from J, the junction contained 14 bases not matched to a gene. The germline V gene has CDR1 MNHEY and CDR2 SMNVEV (reference sequence). There are 17 residues in the CDR3. The CDR3 reads CASSSRGGAAFPYEQYF. CDR3 nucleotides: TGTGCCAGCAGTTCTAGGGGAGGGGCCGCTTTCCCCTACGAGCAGTACTTC.

The J gene is TRBJ2-7, the V gene TRBV20-1; 9 nucleotides line up with TRBD2. The trim removed 0 bases at V and 6 bases at J, leaving 6 bases unmatched. This CDR3 is 14 amino acids long. The germline V gene encodes CDR1 DFQATT and CDR2 SNEGSKA (reference sequence). CDR3 in amino acids: CSARDGRGGLEQYF. CDR3 sequence (DNA): TGCAGTGCTAGAGACGGGCGGGGGGGCCTCGAGCAGTACTTC.

The V gene is TRBV29-1, the J gene TRBJ2-3; D gene uncertain. The germline V gene encodes CDR1 SQVTM and CDR2 ANQGSEA. The CDR3 consists of 12 residues. V was pared by 5 bases and J by 6 bases, with 12 bases between. CDR3 sequence reads: CSVWSEADTQYF. The CDR3 nucleotides are TGCAGCGTTTGGTCAGAAGCGGATACGCAGTATTTT.

This clonotype has a handful of counts. V gene TRBV4-3 combines with J gene TRBJ2-1; no clear D. Trimming removed 4 bases from V and 0 bases from J, with 16 bases in between. CDR3 length: 17 amino acids. Germline V gives CDR1 LGHNA, CDR2 YSLEER. CDR3 nucleotide sequence: TGCGCCAGCAGCCCAACTGCCAGCCGTTACTCCTACAATGAGCAGTTCTTC. Translating gives CASSPTASRYSYNEQFF.

The chain's CDR3 is CSAPKRDSPYEQYF. CDR3 bases: TGCAGTGCTCCAAAAAGGGACAGCCCCTACGAGCAGTACTTC. V and J are TRBV20-1 and TRBJ2-7; 7 nucleotides match TRBD1. CDR3 length equals 14 residues. Germline CDR1 DFQATT, CDR2 SNEGSKA (reference sequence). V was pared by 5 bases and J by 2 bases, with 9 bases of the junction left unmatched.